This section outlines one T cell receptor (beta chain) sequence together with its context. Its matching antigen is unknown. The protocol was immunoSEQ multiplex PCR, while the TCRdb copy is restricted to in-frame clones and leaves out a portion. Counted here are 150,000 or so clones, more than 75% occurring once; the ten biggest clones make up approximately 5.1%. Trimming shortened V by 10 bases and J by 2 bases, and 16 bases separated the two germline ends. Germline values: CDR1 MNHEY, CDR2 SVGAGI. CDR3 length equals 14 residues. These data belong to a study of cytotoxic CD8 clonotypes in ibrutinib-treated CLL. Study-wide context: Collecting the response samples happened after a median 12 months of treatment, with a range of 6 to 36. There were, on average, about 240,000 productive templates and tens of thousands of productive rearrangements per sample.

General study findings and limits: Measured clonality at baseline was greater than in age-matched healthy donors and tracked with circulating CD8+ T-cell counts.

The sequence was obtained from a human donor with chronic lymphocytic leukemia. The sample in question was PBMCs, obtained after 24 months of ibrutinib treatment. V and J are TRBV6-5 and TRBJ2-3; D may match TRBD1 or TRBD2 (5 bases each). In DNA, the CDR3 is TGTGCCACCCACCGGGGCCACATCACAGATACGCAGTATTTT. It encodes CATHRGHITDTQYF.